This TCR beta chain was identified during a study of CXCR3-negative and CXCR3-positive naive CD8 T cells. The CDR3 runs 12 residues. The method, 5' RACE with UMI labels, was used to prepare the TRB cDNA libraries. TCRdb reanalyzed the 5' RACE reads, giving one entry per CDR3 protein sequence and no DNA. The specimen's table records under 85,000 distinct CDR3 sequences. A CD45RO-CCR7+CD27+CD95- profile was what naive CD8+ T cells displayed. The sample consisted of naive CXCR3- CD8+ T cells from blood. Subset described: CD45RO-CCR7+CD27+CD95- naive CD8+ T cells lacking CXCR3 (TNR3-). The clonotype comes from a human donor in good health. Some clones in this sample may be carry-over from other donors' samples. This sequence joins TRBV12-3 or TRBV12-4 and TRBJ1-1. CDR3 region: CASSSGGVEAFF.